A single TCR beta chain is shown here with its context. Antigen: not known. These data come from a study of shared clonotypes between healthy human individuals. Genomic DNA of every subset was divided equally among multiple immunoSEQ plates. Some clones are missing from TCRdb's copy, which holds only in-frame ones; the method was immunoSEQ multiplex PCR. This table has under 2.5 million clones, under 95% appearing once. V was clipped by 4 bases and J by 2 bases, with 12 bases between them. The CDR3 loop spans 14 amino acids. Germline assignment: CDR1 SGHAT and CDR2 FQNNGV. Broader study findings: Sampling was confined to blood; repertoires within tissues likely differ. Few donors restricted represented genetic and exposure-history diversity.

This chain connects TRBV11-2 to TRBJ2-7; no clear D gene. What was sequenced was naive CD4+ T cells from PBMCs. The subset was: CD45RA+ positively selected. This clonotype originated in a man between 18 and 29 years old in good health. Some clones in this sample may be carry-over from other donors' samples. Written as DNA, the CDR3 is TGTGCCAGCAGCTCACCCCCGGAGACCTACGAGCAGTACTTC. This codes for CASSSPPETYEQYF.